One sample yielded the 21 T cell receptor beta chains listed below, sequenced in a study of blood T cell repertoires in COVID-19. The protocol was immunoSEQ multiplex PCR, while the TCRdb copy is restricted to in-frame clones and leaves out a portion. The table includes 270,000 or so clones, about nine tenths detected once. Material: peripheral blood. The receptors shown here come from a woman aged 40 to 49 who had recovered from COVID-19.

The chain links TRBV7-9 to TRBJ2-2; 11 positions match TRBD2. From germline, CDR1 is SEHNR and CDR2 FQNEAQ (reference sequence). The CDR3 sequence is 16 residues long. Germline trimming cut 4 bases from V and 1 base from J; bases unmatched to any gene: 2. The CDR3 bases are TGTGCCAGCAGCTGGGGACTAGCGGAGAACACCGGGGAGCTGTTTTTT. This translates into CASSWGLAENTGELFF. The full variable domain, rest sourced from reference TRBV7-9 and TRBJ2-2, is DTGVSQNPRHKITKRGQNVTFRCDPISEHNRLYWYRQTLGQGPEFLTYFQNEAQLEKSRLLSDRFSAERPKGSFSTLEIQRTEQGDSAMYLCASSWGLAENTGELFFGEGSRLTVL.

The chain combines TRBV10-2 with TRBJ2-1, with D maybe TRBD2 (5 bases). The CDR3 covers 14 residues. Trimming left V 4 bases short and J 6 bases short, with 13 bases between. Germline V CDR1 and CDR2: WSHSY, SAAADI. The CDR3 bases are TGCGCCAGCAGTGGCAGTAGCGTTGGCAATGAGCAGTTCTTC. It translates to CASSGSSVGNEQFF.

V and J are TRBV7-3 and TRBJ2-1; a possible D gene is TRBD2 (5 bases). CDR3 size: 14 residues. Looked up from germline, CDR1 is SGHTA and CDR2 is FQGTGA. Trimming took 5 bases from V and 8 from J, leaving 16 bases between them. The CDR3: CASSALLGDHEQFF. Written as DNA, the CDR3 is TGTGCCAGCAGCGCCCTACTAGGCGATCATGAGCAGTTCTTC. Using reference TRBV7-3 and TRBJ2-1 for the parts outside the CDR3, the full variable domain is GAGVSQTPSNKVTEKGKYVELRCDPISGHTALYWYRQSLGQGPEFLIYFQGTGAADDSGLPNDRFFAVRPEGSVSTLKIQRTERGDSAVYLCASSALLGDHEQFFGPGTRLTVL.

This clone was recorded only once. The chain joins TRBV19 to TRBJ2-1; TRBD2 matches 7 bases. Per germline, CDR1 LNHDA and CDR2 SQIVND (reference sequence). CDR3 length: 12 amino acids. V shed 3 bases and J 12 bases; nucleotides not matched to a gene: 5. This CDR3 is CASSIRGSPQFF. The DNA for the CDR3 is TGTGCCAGTAGTATCCGCGGGAGTCCGCAGTTCTTC.

This sequence joins TRBV7-3 and TRBJ2-1, with D perhaps matching TRBD1 (5 bases). This CDR3 spans 15 amino acids. Between the trimmed V and J ends, which lost 5 bases and 5 bases, there was a span of 16 bases. Looked up from germline, CDR1 is SGHTA and CDR2 is FQGTGA. DNA for the CDR3: TGTGCCAGCAGCCCCGGACGCGTGGGGCACAATGAGCAGTTCTTC. This sequence encodes CASSPGRVGHNEQFF.

The chain is built from TRBV6-1 and TRBJ2-2, with TRBD2 matching 11 bases. CDR3 length equals 16 residues. The J segment lost 7 bases and the V segment lost 0 bases, leaving 4 bases of the junction unmatched. Per germline, CDR1 MNHNS and CDR2 SASEGT. This CDR3 is CASSEALLAGGGELFF. CDR3 DNA sequence: TGTGCCAGCAGTGAAGCTTTGCTAGCGGGGGGCGGGGAGCTGTTTTTT.

The CDR3 reads CASSGGAGLGNSPLHF. The CDR3 DNA reads TGTGCCAGCAGCGGGGGGGCAGGGTTGGGTAATTCACCCCTCCACTTT. The V and J genes are TRBV11-2 and TRBJ1-6; maybe TRBD1 (6 bases). The CDR3 is 16 amino acids. The V and J ends lost 5 bases and 6 bases respectively, with 17 bases between them. Germline V CDR1 and CDR2: SGHAT, FQNNGV.

V is TRBV6-1 and J is TRBJ2-5; 9 positions match TRBD2. With 3 bases clipped from V and 2 bases from J, the junction kept 4 bases outside the gene matches. The CDR3 is 15 amino acids. Germline CDR1 MNHNS, CDR2 SASEGT. CDR3 sequence: CASSEASGNQETQYF. In DNA form, the CDR3 reads TGTGCCAGCAGTGAGGCTAGCGGGAATCAAGAGACCCAGTACTTC.

This clone was recorded a few times. At one of its ends the junction is not consistent with the germline gene, which may arise from a read error. This chain joins TRBV2 and TRBJ2-7; 9 bases match TRBD2. The CDR3 contains 11 residues. From germline, CDR1 is SNHLY and CDR2 FYNNEI. The CDR3 DNA sequence: TGTGCCAGCAGTGAAAGCGGGGGGTTGAACTTC. Its translation is CASSESGGLNF. Filled out from reference TRBV2 and TRBJ2-7, the complete variable domain reads EPEVTQTPSHQVTQMGQEVILRCVPISNHLYFYWYRQILGQKVEFLVSFYNNEISEKSEIFDDQFSVERPDGSNFTLKIRSTKLEDSAMYFCASSESGGLNFGPGTRLTVT.

The rearrangement links TRBV29-1 to TRBJ2-3; D possibly corresponds to TRBD2 (5 bases). Germline V lookup: CDR1 SQVTM, CDR2 ANQGSEA. Trimming removed 6 bases from V and 7 bases from J, with 20 bases in between. This CDR3 has 14 amino acids. CDR3 amino acids: CSVGFVGSKNTQYF. The CDR3 nucleotides are TGCAGCGTCGGATTTGTGGGGAGTAAGAATACGCAGTATTTT.

This chain connects TRBV5-1 to TRBJ2-3, with a tentative D call TRBD2 (6 bases). CDR3 length: 15 residues. The V gene lost 0 bases and the J gene lost 1 base, with 9 bases spanning the gap. CDR1 and CDR2 from the germline V gene are SGHRS and YFSETQ. The CDR3 sequence: CASSLAGEGTDTQYF. For the CDR3, the DNA is TGCGCCAGCAGCTTGGCTGGGGAGGGCACAGATACGCAGTATTTT.

The chain joins TRBV5-8 to TRBJ1-1; 7 positions match TRBD1. CDR1 SGHTS and CDR2 YDEGEE come from the germline V gene. V dropped 9 bases and J dropped 4; count of bases not matched to a gene: 9. The CDR3 contains 13 residues. CDR3 nucleotide sequence: TGTGCCACCCCGACAGGGATCGTCACTGAAGCTTTCTTT. Encoded protein: CATPTGIVTEAFF.

The rearrangement links TRBV9 to TRBJ2-2, with 11 bases identical to TRBD2. Trimming took 6 bases from V and 5 from J; bases not matched to a gene: 6. CDR3 length: 15 residues. The germline V gene encodes CDR1 SGDLS and CDR2 YYNGEE. CDR3 coding DNA: TGTGCCAGCAACCGGGGACTAGCGGCTACCGGGGAGCTGTTTTTT. This gives the protein CASNRGLAATGELFF.

The chain carries TRBV7-9 and TRBJ2-7; no clear D. Germline values: CDR1 SEHNR, CDR2 FQNEAQ (reference sequence). The CDR3 has 12 amino acids. With 5 bases removed from V and 5 bases from J, the gap between germline ends came to 10 bases. In nucleotides, the CDR3 is TGTGCCAGCAGCCCGAGGTGGGACGAGCAGTACTTC. It codes for CASSPRWDEQYF.

The CDR3 reads CASSRDTSSSGNTIYF. The DNA for the CDR3 is TGCGCCAGCAGCCGGGACACCTCATCTTCTGGAAACACCATATATTTT. V usage is TRBV4-1 and J usage is TRBJ1-3; tentative D call: TRBD1 (6 bases). CDR3 length equals 16 residues. Trimming took off 4 bases at V and 1 base at J, with 14 bases between the two ends. In germline, CDR1 is MGHRA, CDR2 YSYEKL.

In its sample, this clone was seen once. V and J are TRBV6-5 and TRBJ2-7, with 7 bases fitting TRBD1. The ends lost 5 bases at V and 4 bases at J; junction bases unmatched: 8. The CDR3 runs to 14 residues. CDR1 is MNHEY, CDR2 SVGAGI, per germline. CDR3 protein: CASSRQQGSYEQYF. CDR3 sequence (DNA): TGTGCCAGCAGTCGCCAACAGGGGAGTTACGAGCAGTACTTC.

The V gene is TRBV3-1 (or the pseudogene TRBV3-2), the J gene TRBJ2-2, with 10 nucleotides matching TRBD1. Trimming removed 6 bases from V and 8 bases from J; junction bases left unmatched: 12. This CDR3 comprises 16 residues. Per germline, CDR1 LGHDT and CDR2 YNNKEL (reference sequence). The CDR3, as DNA: TGTGCCAGCAGACCGAGCTTGACAGGGGGCGAGGGGGAGCTGTTTTTT. It codes for CASRPSLTGGEGELFF.

V and J are TRBV29-1 and TRBJ1-2; D remains ambiguous. V lost 1 base and J 7 bases, leaving 16 bases between the germline ends. Germline V gene data show CDR1 as SQVTM and CDR2 as ANQGSEA. The CDR3 runs 14 residues. Here the CDR3 reads CSVEAQEHSSGYTF. CDR3 DNA: TGCAGCGTTGAAGCCCAGGAACATTCGAGTGGCTACACCTTC.

The J gene is TRBJ2-7, the V gene TRBV30; maybe TRBD1 (6 bases). CDR1 is GTSNPN, CDR2 SVGIG, per germline (reference sequence). The CDR3 consists of 14 residues. V was clipped by 5 bases and J by 2 bases, with 16 bases between them. The chain's CDR3 is CAWATGKGAYEQYF. DNA for the CDR3: TGTGCCTGGGCTACAGGGAAGGGGGCCTACGAGCAGTACTTC.

This chain joins TRBV19 and TRBJ2-1, with 8 nucleotides matching TRBD2. Germline V gene data show CDR1 as LNHDA and CDR2 as SQIVND (reference sequence). The junction had 10 bases not matched to a gene; V was cut back by 3 bases and J by 9 bases. This CDR3 is 15 amino acids long. The CDR3 protein is CASSIRPRGGLEQFF. CDR3 in DNA: TGTGCCAGTAGTATCCGACCCCGCGGGGGGCTTGAGCAGTTCTTC.

The rearrangement joins TRBV19 to TRBJ1-2; 7 bases map to TRBD1. V lost 0 bases to trimming and J lost 4 bases; unmatched junction nucleotides: 2. The CDR3 is 14 residues long. Germline values: CDR1 LNHDA, CDR2 SQIVND (reference sequence). In nucleotides, the CDR3 is TGTGCCAGTAGTATAGAGGGACAGATCTATGGCTACACCTTC. Translated, it gives CASSIEGQIYGYTF.